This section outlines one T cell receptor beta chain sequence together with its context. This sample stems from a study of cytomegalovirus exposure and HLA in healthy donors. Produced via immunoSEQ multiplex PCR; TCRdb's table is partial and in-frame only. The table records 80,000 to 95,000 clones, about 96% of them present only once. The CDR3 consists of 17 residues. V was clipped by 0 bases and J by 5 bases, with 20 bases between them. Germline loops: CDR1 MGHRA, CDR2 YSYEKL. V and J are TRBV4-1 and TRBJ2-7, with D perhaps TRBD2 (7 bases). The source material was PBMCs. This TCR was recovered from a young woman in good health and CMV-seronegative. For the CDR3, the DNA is TGCGCCAGCAGCCAAGATTTAGGGACTACAGGGCTCCACGAGCAGTACTTC. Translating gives CASSQDLGTTGLHEQYF.